This T cell receptor beta chain derives from a study of cytomegalovirus exposure and HLA in healthy donors. The PCR ran on 60 Vbeta and 13 Jbeta primers. Generated by immunoSEQ multiplex PCR, the TCRdb table keeps only in-frame clones and is missing some. Of approximately 120,000 clones in the sample, about three quarters are singletons; the top ten hold approximately 1.3%. V trimming: 3 bases; J trimming: 8 bases; junction bases outside the gene matches: 6. CDR3 length: 14 amino acids. Germline assignment: CDR1 MNHEY and CDR2 SMNVEV (reference sequence). This clone has a handful of counts. The clonotype originates from a female donor in good health and CMV-seronegative. The chain joins TRBV27 to TRBJ1-3; 8 nucleotides align to TRBD1. Sequences were obtained from PBMCs. In nucleotides, the CDR3 is TGTGCCAGCAGTTTGGGGCAGGGGGCATACACCATATATTTT. Its translation: CASSLGQGAYTIYF.